The rows below give T cell receptor beta chains drawn from one sample of a study of chemoradiotherapy in HPV16-positive cancers. TCRdb's copy holds only in-frame clones and misses some; the assay was immunoSEQ multiplex PCR. The table has under 20,000 clones, more than 80% seen once; the top ten hold over 3.5%. Source: blood, taken from a patient who underwent chemoradiotherapy. The receptors were gathered from a human donor with HPV-associated anogenital cancer. The CDR3 runs from the conserved cysteine through the conserved F or W. Fields, in order: CDR3 length, V gene, CDR3 protein.

13 TRBV19 CASSIGQQGRAFF
13 TRBV6-5 CASSSGQSYEQYF
11 TRBV11-2 CASSFMNEQFF
15 TRBV11-2 CASSLGTPIYNEQFF
18 TRBV19 CASSISVFGLSSNYGYTF
16 TRBV7-3 CASSLTADRGTDTQYF
12 TRBV5-5 CASSSQGLGYTF
15 TRBV9 CASSVTAVLYNEQFF
13 TRBV7-6 CASSFSGNQPQHF
15 TRBV9 CASSVRLAGGDTQYF
13 TRBV11-2 CASEDYSVGGYTF
15 TRBV4-3 CASSQGTSVLNEQFF
18 TRBV19 CASSSPGQGVAGANVLTF
13 TRBV2 CASSVTGAGGYTF
14 TRBV5-1 CASSKTLVRETQYF
16 TRBV5-5 CASSLPGAQGAGKLFF
14 TRBV9 CASSATSSSYEQYF
17 TRBV11-1 CASSLVFQLSSYNEQFF
15 TRBV6-5 CASSYSSGVANVLTF
14 TRBV6-6 CAIKTGYGNQPQHF
16 TRBV19 CASSPSGLPYTGELFF
17 TRBV5-6 CASSPRAGGATYNEQFF
15 TRBV2 CASTVGGGGGQPQHF
14 TRBV5-1 CASSSRTDNYGYTF
14 TRBV7-2 CASTTRQGNYEQYF
15 TRBV9 CASSVRELRDYEQYF
12 TRBV15 CATEGQYNEQFF
11 TRBV29-1 CSVGRHAEAFF
13 TRBV6-1 CASSEGWDRVKYF
13 TRBV14 CASSQDAGHGYTF
14 TRBV5-1 CASSPGQTNTEAFF
15 TRBV5-4 CASSPDSFATYEQYF
15 TRBV19 CASSNLAGGRYEQFF
16 TRBV7-2 CASSLSGTGIPGELFF
15 TRBV5-1 CASSLGGADNEKLFF
14 TRBV19 CASRGPDRADTQYF
15 TRBV18 CASSPLQGFTGELFF
12 TRBV5-1 CASSLGGYEQYF
13 TRBV4-1 CASSQEPSGEQFF
15 TRBV7-2 CASSLIPAGDSPLHF
15 TRBV27 CASSFWGNGGEKLFF
14 TRBV19 CATADSFNTGELFF
14 TRBV27 CASSLRTDAQGYTF
11 TRBV27 CASSLSGELFF
13 TRBV4-2 CASSQDHKGGYTF
15 TRBV19 CASSINRQNTGELFF
15 TRBV5-5 CASSSITGLSEKLFF
15 TRBV11-1 CASSQRENQLTEAFF
14 TRBV29-1 CSVEDQPTNNEQFF
13 TRBV7-9 CASSNTQDSPLHF
15 TRBV6-4 CASSDSSGSYNEQFF
14 TRBV11-2 CASTATGNSLGYTF
11 TRBV2 CAGGMNYGYTF
17 TRBV5-4 CASSLRGGTGTNEKLFF
18 TRBV19 CASSAQLAGGTNTGELFF
14 TRBV28 CATSWGSGADTQYF
12 TRBV13 CASSLEGLEQFF
15 TRBV6-5 CASSYTGDSNQPQHF
13 TRBV9 CASSALLYTEAFF
13 TRBV5-1 CASSPGLNEKLFF